These T cell receptor beta chains were read from a single sample in a study of CD8 T cells in ankylosing spondylitis. TCRdb processed the 5' RACE reads anew with MiXCR; each CDR3 protein has one entry. The sample lists about 160,000 distinct CDR3 sequences, 9.8% occurring once. Sequenced: blood, either unsorted or a sorted T cell fraction (not recorded which). Receptors were obtained from a female donor with ankylosing spondylitis or in good health (not recorded which). CDR3s include the opening cysteine and the closing phenylalanine or tryptophan. Each record gives: D gene, clone size, V gene, J gene, CDR3 DNA, CDR3 protein. D genes are given only for firm matches. Size tells how often a clone was seen (once, few, many) or the class of an expanded clone, and some rows leave it out.

D gene: NA; clone size: NA; V gene: TRBV19; J gene: TRBJ1-1; CDR3 DNA: TGTGCCAGTAGTATAGGCACGAACACTGAAGCTTTCTTT; CDR3 protein: CASSIGTNTEAFF
D gene: TRBD2; clone size: few; V gene: TRBV30; J gene: TRBJ2-7; CDR3 DNA: TGTGCCTGGAATCCCATAGGGGCTAGCGGGAGCTCCTACGAGCAGTACTTC; CDR3 protein: CAWNPIGASGSSYEQYF
D gene: NA; clone size: few; V gene: TRBV12-3/TRBV12-4; J gene: TRBJ2-7; CDR3 DNA: TGTGCCAGCAGTTTTCACCTCCCCTACGAGCAGTACTTC; CDR3 protein: CASSFHLPYEQYF
D gene: TRBD1; clone size: many; V gene: TRBV14; J gene: TRBJ2-7; CDR3 DNA: TGTGCCAGCAGCCCTATGCCGGGACAGGAGACCTACGAGCAGTACTTC; CDR3 protein: CASSPMPGQETYEQYF
D gene: TRBD2; clone size: few; V gene: TRBV20-1; J gene: TRBJ2-1; CDR3 DNA: TGCAGTGCTAGAGATTGGGAATCCAGCGGGAGTTCCTACAATGAGCAGTTCTTC; CDR3 protein: CSARDWESSGSSYNEQFF
D gene: TRBD1; clone size: many; V gene: TRBV27; J gene: TRBJ1-1; CDR3 DNA: TGTGCCAGCAGTTCACCGGGACAGGGGGACACTGAAGCTTTCTTT; CDR3 protein: CASSSPGQGDTEAFF
D gene: TRBD1; clone size: few; V gene: TRBV29-1; J gene: TRBJ1-2; CDR3 DNA: TGCAGCGTCCCCGGGACAGGGCTTGAAGGCTACACCTTC; CDR3 protein: CSVPGTGLEGYTF
D gene: NA; clone size: NA; V gene: TRBV14; J gene: TRBJ2-5; CDR3 DNA: TGTGCCAGCAGCCAAGATCTCCCATCCCCGTTAGAGACCCAGTACTTC; CDR3 protein: CASSQDLPSPLETQYF
D gene: TRBD2; clone size: NA; V gene: TRBV2; J gene: TRBJ2-3; CDR3 DNA: TGTGCCAGCACAGGACTAGCGGAGGAGGCCACAGATACGCAGTATTTT; CDR3 protein: CASTGLAEEATDTQYF
D gene: NA; clone size: NA; V gene: TRBV6-2/TRBV6-3; J gene: TRBJ1-1; CDR3 DNA: TGTGCCAGCACTTCCGTCCCCCTGGAAGCTTTCTTT; CDR3 protein: CASTSVPLEAFF
D gene: TRBD2; clone size: NA; V gene: TRBV6-5; J gene: TRBJ2-1; CDR3 DNA: TGTGCCAGCAGTTACCTAGCGGCGAGCTCCTACAATGAGCAGTTCTTC; CDR3 protein: CASSYLAASSYNEQFF
D gene: NA; clone size: many; V gene: TRBV7-9; J gene: TRBJ2-3; CDR3 DNA: TGTGCCAGCAGCTTAGACAGGGACCTCACAGATACGCAGTATTTT; CDR3 protein: CASSLDRDLTDTQYF
D gene: TRBD1; clone size: NA; V gene: TRBV15; J gene: TRBJ2-5; CDR3 DNA: TGTGCCACCAGCAGACAGGGGGCAGGAGAGACCCAGTACTTC; CDR3 protein: CATSRQGAGETQYF
D gene: NA; clone size: many; V gene: TRBV12-3/TRBV12-4; J gene: TRBJ2-3; CDR3 DNA: TGTGCCAGCAGGACAGAGGGTACGCAGTATTTT; CDR3 protein: CASRTEGTQYF
D gene: NA; clone size: few; V gene: TRBV15; J gene: TRBJ2-7; CDR3 DNA: TGTGCCACCAGCGACAGGACGGGACCCTACGAGCAGTACTTC; CDR3 protein: CATSDRTGPYEQYF
D gene: NA; clone size: few; V gene: TRBV12-5; J gene: TRBJ1-1; CDR3 DNA: TGTGCTAGTGGCACTGATGCCGATGGAGTTATGAACACTGAAGCTTTCTTT; CDR3 protein: CASGTDADGVMNTEAFF
D gene: NA; clone size: few; V gene: TRBV11-2; J gene: TRBJ2-1; CDR3 DNA: TGTGCCAGCAGCTTAGGACACTCTGGGCAGTTCTTC; CDR3 protein: CASSLGHSGQFF
D gene: TRBD1; clone size: many; V gene: TRBV28; J gene: TRBJ2-5; CDR3 DNA: TGTGCCAGCACCCTAGACAGGGGGCGCGGGGAGACCCAGTACTTC; CDR3 protein: CASTLDRGRGETQYF
D gene: NA; clone size: many; V gene: TRBV11-2; J gene: TRBJ2-7; CDR3 DNA: TGTGCCACAGGGATTGGCGACGAGCAGTACTTC; CDR3 protein: CATGIGDEQYF
D gene: NA; clone size: few; V gene: TRBV23-1; J gene: TRBJ1-2; CDR3 DNA: TGCGCCAGCAGTTTCCGGAGAGGGAGCCGCTACCGGCGGACTAACTATGGCTACACCTTC; CDR3 protein: CASSFRRGSRYRRTNYGYTF
D gene: TRBD1; clone size: few; V gene: TRBV20-1; J gene: TRBJ2-7; CDR3 DNA: TGCAGTGCTTGGGACAGGGCTAGAGAGCAGTACTTC; CDR3 protein: CSAWDRAREQYF
D gene: TRBD2; clone size: NA; V gene: TRBV27; J gene: TRBJ2-7; CDR3 DNA: TGTGCCAGCAGTTCTAACCCAGCGGGAACCTACGAGCAGTACTTC; CDR3 protein: CASSSNPAGTYEQYF
D gene: NA; clone size: few; V gene: TRBV28; J gene: TRBJ2-7; CDR3 DNA: TGTGCCAGCAGTGCCTCCGAGGGGCTTAGCGACGAGCAGTACTTC; CDR3 protein: CASSASEGLSDEQYF
D gene: NA; clone size: NA; V gene: TRBV5-1; J gene: TRBJ2-1; CDR3 DNA: TGCGCCAGCAGCCCCTCGACACTCCTGGTATCTAGTGGCAATGAGCAGTTCTTC; CDR3 protein: CASSPSTLLVSSGNEQFF
D gene: TRBD1; clone size: few; V gene: TRBV29-1; J gene: TRBJ2-1; CDR3 DNA: TGCAGCGTGGCCGGACAGGGCCGTTCCTACAATGAGCAGTTCTTC; CDR3 protein: CSVAGQGRSYNEQFF
D gene: NA; clone size: NA; V gene: TRBV10-3; J gene: TRBJ1-1; CDR3 DNA: TGTGCCATCAGTGAGTCGGGTCGGACTGAAGCTTTCTTT; CDR3 protein: CAISESGRTEAFF
D gene: NA; clone size: NA; V gene: TRBV5-4; J gene: TRBJ1-5; CDR3 DNA: TGTGCCATCAGCTGCGGGGCGGGCAATCAGCCCCAGCATTTT; CDR3 protein: CAISCGAGNQPQHF
D gene: NA; clone size: once; V gene: TRBV14; J gene: TRBJ2-5; CDR3 DNA: TGTGCCAGCAGCCAATCCACAGGGCTTCGGGGAGAGACCCAGTACTTC; CDR3 protein: CASSQSTGLRGETQYF
D gene: TRBD2; clone size: few; V gene: TRBV28; J gene: TRBJ2-7; CDR3 DNA: TGTGCCAGCAGGAAAACTAGCGGGAGGGCTTACGAGCAGTACTTC; CDR3 protein: CASRKTSGRAYEQYF
D gene: TRBD1; clone size: few; V gene: TRBV15; J gene: TRBJ1-3; CDR3 DNA: TGTGCCACCAGCAGGGACAGGGGAGGAAACACCATATATTTT; CDR3 protein: CATSRDRGGNTIYF
D gene: TRBD2; clone size: NA; V gene: TRBV24-1; J gene: TRBJ2-5; CDR3 DNA: TGTGCCACCAGTGATGTCGTAGCGGGAGTTGGGGAGACCCAGTACTTC; CDR3 protein: CATSDVVAGVGETQYF
D gene: NA; clone size: NA; V gene: TRBV6-5; J gene: TRBJ1-5; CDR3 DNA: TGTGCCAGCAGTTACGGTGCAGGTCCAAAAGGAGCCCAGCATTTT; CDR3 protein: CASSYGAGPKGAQHF
D gene: TRBD1; clone size: many; V gene: TRBV7-9; J gene: TRBJ2-1; CDR3 DNA: TGTGCCAGCAGCATAACAGGGGTAACGTCCTACAATGAGCAGTTCTTC; CDR3 protein: CASSITGVTSYNEQFF
D gene: NA; clone size: NA; V gene: TRBV5-4; J gene: TRBJ1-6; CDR3 DNA: TGTGCCAGCAGCACACCAGGGTCTAATTCACCCCTCCACTTT; CDR3 protein: CASSTPGSNSPLHF